The clone carrying this TCR beta chain has at least ten counts. Using its own MiXCR run on the 5' RACE reads, TCRdb lists one record per CDR3 protein. The sample has approximately 77,000 distinct CDR3 sequences; under 10% are singletons. This sample was included in a study of neurological immune-mediated disorders. Germline CDR1 SGHVS, CDR2 FQNEAQ. The CDR3 is 17 amino acids. V was cut by 6 bases and J by 1 base, with 19 bases left in between. The unsorted libraries originated from 2 million PBMCs kept at -80 C. The sequenced sample was PBMCs. The sequence derives from a middle-aged man in good health. J is TRBJ1-3 and V is TRBV7-8; D not resolved. CDR3 amino acids: CASSLTAVIRSGNTIYF. Written as DNA, the CDR3 is TGTGCCAGCAGTCTAACCGCGGTAATTCGATCTGGAAACACCATATATTTT.